This T cell receptor beta chain was observed in a study of STAT5B mutations in CD4+ large granular lymphocyte leukemia. The study, taken as a whole, reports: 8/27 top patient clones versus 2/35 control clones were TRBV06-family. No patients shared main leukemic clonotypes, though about 26% appeared at low frequency elsewhere.

On this clone itself: Its antigen is as yet unknown.

Original methodology: A productive frequency of 2.59 x 10-5 was the lowest detectable. The assay was immunoSEQ multiplex PCR, and TCRdb's table has in-frame clones only and misses some. That table is the source of V, J and clone size, and D and trimming were worked out from the DNA. Here the sample spans some 30,000 clones, about 85% being singletons. Germline lookup yields CDR1 LNHDA and CDR2 SQIVND (reference sequence). The CDR3 loop spans 17 amino acids. V was trimmed by 4 bases and J by 8 bases, leaving 24 bases between them. The chain uses TRBV19 and TRBJ2-1; D is ambiguous. The TCR was taken from a human donor in good health. The specimen sequenced was CD4+ T cells from blood buffy coats. The CDR3 bases are TGTGCCAGTAGTACCAACCGGACCCCTCTTCGGTATCATGAGCAGTTCTTC. Amino acid sequence: CASSTNRTPLRYHEQFF.